The 2 T cell receptor beta chains in this list originate from one sample, sequenced in a study of T cells in Graves' hyperthyroidism and ophthalmopathy. Using RNA transcripts as the source, TCR beta CDR3 regions were amplified. During a first-round RT-PCR of the TCR CDR3, the HTBI primer set was used. Each CDR3 protein is one row after TCRdb ran MiXCR on the multiplex PCR reads. This table holds over 500,000 distinct CDR3 sequences, 15% to 20% found once. The source material was blood. The receptors stem from a woman in her twenties or thirties with Graves' ophthalmopathy.

This clonotype has ten or more counts. The chain employs TRBV20-1 and TRBJ2-7; possibly TRBD2 for D (5 bases). The germline CDR1 and CDR2 sequences are DFQATT and SNEGSKA (reference sequence). The CDR3 has 15 residues. The V and J ends lost 1 base and 6 bases respectively, with 19 bases between them. For the CDR3, the DNA is TGCAGTGCTAGAGGTTCCCTCCATTCGGCGGGCGAGCAGTACTTC. Protein product: CSARGSLHSAGEQYF.

In its sample, this clonotype was seen a few times. The chain couples TRBV29-1 to TRBJ1-4, with D uncertain. The CDR3 is 12 residues long. Germline V lookup: CDR1 SQVTM, CDR2 ANQGSEA. Trimming pared 4 bases from V and 8 bases from J, leaving 11 bases between. DNA for the CDR3: TGCAGCGTTGGAGGGAGAGGGGAAAAACTGTTTTTT. Protein: CSVGGRGEKLFF.